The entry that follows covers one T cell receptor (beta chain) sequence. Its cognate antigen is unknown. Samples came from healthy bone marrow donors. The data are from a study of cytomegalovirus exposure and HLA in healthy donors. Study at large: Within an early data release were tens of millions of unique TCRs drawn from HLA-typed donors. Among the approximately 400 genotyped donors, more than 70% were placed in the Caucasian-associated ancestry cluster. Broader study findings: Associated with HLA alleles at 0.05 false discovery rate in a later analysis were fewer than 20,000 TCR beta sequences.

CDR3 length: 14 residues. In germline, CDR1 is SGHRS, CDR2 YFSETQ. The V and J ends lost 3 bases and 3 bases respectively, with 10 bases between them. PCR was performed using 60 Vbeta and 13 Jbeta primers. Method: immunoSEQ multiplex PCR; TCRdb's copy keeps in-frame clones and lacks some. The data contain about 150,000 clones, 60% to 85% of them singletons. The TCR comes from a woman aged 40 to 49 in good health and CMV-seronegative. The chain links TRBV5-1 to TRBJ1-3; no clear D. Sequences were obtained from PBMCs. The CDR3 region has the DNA TGCGCCAGCAGCTCGTTTGAGGGTGGAAACACCATATATTTT. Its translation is CASSSFEGGNTIYF.